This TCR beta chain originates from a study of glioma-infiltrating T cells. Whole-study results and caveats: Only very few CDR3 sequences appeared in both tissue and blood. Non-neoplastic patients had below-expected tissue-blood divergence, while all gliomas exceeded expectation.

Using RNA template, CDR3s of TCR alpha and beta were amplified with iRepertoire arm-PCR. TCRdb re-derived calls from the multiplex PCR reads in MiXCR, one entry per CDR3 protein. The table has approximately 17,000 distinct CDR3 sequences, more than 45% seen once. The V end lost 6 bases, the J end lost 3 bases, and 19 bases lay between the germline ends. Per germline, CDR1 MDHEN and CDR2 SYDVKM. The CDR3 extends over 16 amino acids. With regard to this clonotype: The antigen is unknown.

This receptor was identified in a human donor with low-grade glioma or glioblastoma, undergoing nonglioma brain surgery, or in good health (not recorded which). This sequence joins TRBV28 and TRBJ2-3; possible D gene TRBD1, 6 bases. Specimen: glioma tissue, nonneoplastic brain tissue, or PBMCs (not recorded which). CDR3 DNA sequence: TGTGCCAGCAGAAATACCGTGACAGGAGTAACAGATACGCAGTATTTT. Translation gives CASRNTVTGVTDTQYF.